These T cell receptor beta chains were read from a single sample in a study of T-cell reconstitution after alpha-beta-depleted transplantation in children. From the PCR reads, TCRdb called clonotypes with MiXCR, one entry per CDR3 protein. The data show more than 250,000 distinct CDR3 sequences, 9.9% seen once. The sample here was PBMCs from the stem cell graft donor, taken from the stem cell graft. These receptor sequences come from a human donor who donated a stem cell graft to a child with SCID. CDR3s include the opening cysteine and the closing phenylalanine or tryptophan. The order of the fields is clone size, J gene, CDR3 length, V gene, D gene, CDR3 protein, CDR3 DNA. The D gene is left open where the match is weak. Expanded clones get a size class; other rows say once, few or many, or leave the size out.

abundance: few; j_gene: TRBJ1-6; len: 14; v_gene: TRBV2; d_gene: TRBD1; CDR3aa: CASGGQGGNSPLHF; CDR3nt: TGTGCCAGCGGCGGACAGGGCGGCAATTCACCCCTCCACTTT
abundance: few; j_gene: TRBJ2-7; len: 14; v_gene: TRBV5-1; d_gene: -; CDR3aa: CASSQQGWDYEQYF; CDR3nt: TGCGCCAGCAGCCAACAGGGTTGGGACTACGAGCAGTACTTC
abundance: -; j_gene: TRBJ2-1; len: 15; v_gene: TRBV7-9; d_gene: TRBD2; CDR3aa: CASSHNDGLANEQFF; CDR3nt: TGTGCCAGCAGCCATAATGATGGACTAGCCAATGAGCAGTTCTTC
abundance: -; j_gene: TRBJ2-1; len: 18; v_gene: TRBV27; d_gene: -; CDR3aa: CASSLRDTDSSSYNEQFF; CDR3nt: TGTGCCAGCAGTTTAAGGGATACGGACTCTAGCTCCTACAATGAGCAGTTCTTC
abundance: -; j_gene: TRBJ1-5; len: 14; v_gene: TRBV7-2; d_gene: -; CDR3aa: CASSYGGFGQPQHF; CDR3nt: TGTGCCAGCAGTTACGGCGGGTTCGGTCAGCCCCAGCATTTT
abundance: few; j_gene: TRBJ2-7; len: 13; v_gene: TRBV12-3/TRBV12-4; d_gene: -; CDR3aa: CASSRILDYEQYF; CDR3nt: TGTGCCAGCAGTAGGATCCTTGACTACGAGCAGTACTTC
abundance: few; j_gene: TRBJ2-3; len: 18; v_gene: TRBV2; d_gene: TRBD2; CDR3aa: CASSEVRVWAGGKDTQYF; CDR3nt: TGTGCCAGCAGTGAAGTCCGCGTTTGGGCGGGGGGGAAAGATACGCAGTATTTT
abundance: many; j_gene: TRBJ2-5; len: 14; v_gene: TRBV5-6; d_gene: TRBD2; CDR3aa: CASSMGLAQETQYF; CDR3nt: TGTGCCAGCAGCATGGGACTAGCCCAAGAGACCCAGTACTTC
abundance: few; j_gene: TRBJ2-7; len: 15; v_gene: TRBV11-2; d_gene: -; CDR3aa: CASSPFRDRSYEQYF; CDR3nt: TGTGCCAGCAGCCCATTCCGGGACCGATCCTACGAGCAGTACTTC
abundance: -; j_gene: TRBJ2-1; len: 19; v_gene: TRBV5-6; d_gene: TRBD1; CDR3aa: CASSRGEGAPPSSYNEQFF; CDR3nt: TGTGCCAGCAGCCGCGGAGAGGGGGCCCCACCAAGCTCCTACAATGAGCAGTTCTTC
abundance: few; j_gene: TRBJ1-1; len: 15; v_gene: TRBV4-1; d_gene: TRBD1; CDR3aa: CASSSPGGSGTEAFF; CDR3nt: TGCGCCAGCAGCAGCCCAGGGGGCAGCGGCACTGAAGCTTTCTTT
abundance: few; j_gene: TRBJ2-7; len: 15; v_gene: TRBV20-1; d_gene: TRBD2; CDR3aa: CSASASGGNSYEQYF; CDR3nt: TGCAGTGCTAGCGCTAGCGGGGGTAACTCGTACGAGCAGTACTTC